Listed here are 25 T cell receptor beta chains from one sample, sequenced in a study of blood T cell repertoires in COVID-19. TCRdb's table, derived via immunoSEQ multiplex PCR, lists solely in-frame clones and lacks some. The sample lists under 150,000 clones; around 80% were seen once. Input material: peripheral blood. These receptors came from a woman of 80 years or more with active or convalescent COVID-19.

The V call is TRBV7-2, the J call TRBJ1-2; D possibly corresponds to TRBD1 (6 bases). The CDR3 sequence is 14 residues long. The germline CDR1 and CDR2 sequences are SGHTA and FQGNSA. Deletions cut 5 bases from V and 4 bases from J, with 14 bases between. CDR3 in DNA: TGTGCCAGCAGCCCCAATCGACAGGTCTATGGCTACACCTTC. It codes for CASSPNRQVYGYTF.

The chain couples TRBV21-1 to TRBJ1-1; the table's D call TRBD1 went unverified against the DNA. TRBV21-1 is noted as a pseudogene. The CDR3 totals 13 residues. CDR3 bases: TGTGCCAGCAACCGCAAGGGGCGCACTGAAGCTTTCTTT. Amino acids: CASNRKGRTEAFF.

The chain is built from TRBV30 and TRBJ1-6, with D unclear. V was trimmed by 3 bases and J by 7 bases, leaving 19 bases between them. CDR1 is GTSNPN and CDR2 is SVGIG in the germline V gene (reference sequence). This CDR3 is built from 16 residues. The CDR3 nucleotides are TGTGCCTGGAGGAGAGTCATAGAAAGCCTGAATTCACCCCTCCACTTT. Translation gives CAWRRVIESLNSPLHF.

The chain links TRBV12-3 or TRBV12-4 to TRBJ2-7, with D uncertain. Trimming took off 3 bases at V and 4 bases at J, with 4 bases between the two ends. The CDR3 extends over 11 amino acids. CDR3 protein: CASSFLYEQYF. The CDR3 DNA reads TGTGCCAGCAGTTTCCTGTACGAGCAGTACTTC.

This clone was seen more than once but under ten times. The V call is TRBV5-3, the J call TRBJ1-5; 7 nucleotides match TRBD1. TRBV5-3 is sorted into the ORF group, with uncertain function. The CDR3 is made up of 16 amino acids. Trimming at V came to 5 bases and at J to 3 bases, leaving 11 bases not matched to a gene. The CDR3 region is CARSCHRQGHNQPQHF. CDR3 bases: TGTGCCAGAAGTTGTCATAGACAGGGACACAATCAGCCCCAGCATTTT.

CDR3 loop: CASNLAGGPYEQYF. CDR3 coding DNA: TGTGCCAGTAATTTAGCGGGGGGTCCCTACGAGCAGTACTTC. The chain carries TRBV19 and TRBJ2-7, with TRBD2 matching 10 bases. The CDR3 has 14 amino acids. Losses at the gene ends were 7 bases for V and 2 bases for J; bases not matched to a gene: 5. Per the germline V gene, CDR1 is LNHDA and CDR2 is SQIVND (reference sequence).

The V and J genes are TRBV10-3 and TRBJ1-1; 7 bases line up with TRBD1. Germline trimming cut 3 bases from V and 5 bases from J; bases unmatched to any gene: 6. CDR1 is ENHRY, CDR2 SYGVKD, per germline. The CDR3 is made up of 14 amino acids. The CDR3 nucleotides are TGTGCCATCAGTGATATTGCAGGGGGAACTGAAGCTTTCTTT. Translating gives CAISDIAGGTEAFF.

V and J are TRBV5-4 and TRBJ1-2, with 11 bases matching TRBD1. With V trimmed by 3 bases and J by 4 bases, 14 bases remained unmatched. CDR3 length equals 18 residues. Germline CDR1 and CDR2: SGHNT and YYREEE (reference sequence). The CDR3 DNA reads as TGTGCCAGCAGCTCACGAGGGGGACAGGGGGGATTTGGCTATGGCTACACCTTC. It translates to CASSSRGGQGGFGYGYTF.

This rearrangement joins TRBV2 to TRBJ2-7, with a tentative D call TRBD1 (5 bases). V was trimmed by 5 bases and J by 3 bases, leaving 14 bases between them. The CDR3 has 14 amino acids. CDR1 SNHLY and CDR2 FYNNEI come from the germline V gene. The DNA of the CDR3 is TGTGCCAGCAGTTCAGGGTTGCTACTCTACGAGCAGTACTTC. Encoded protein: CASSSGLLLYEQYF.

This chain uses TRBV29-1 with TRBJ2-1; D remains unclear. CDR1 and CDR2 from the germline V gene are SQVTM and ANQGSEA. The CDR3 is made up of 14 amino acids. V was trimmed by 7 bases and J by 1 base, leaving 14 bases between them. The CDR3 region is CSARHSGSYNEQFF. CDR3 nucleotides: TGCAGCGCTCGTCACTCGGGTTCCTACAATGAGCAGTTCTTC.

V usage is TRBV5-4 and J usage is TRBJ1-1, with 8 bases identical to TRBD1. The ends lost 3 bases at V and 2 bases at J; junction bases unmatched: 6. The CDR3 length is 15 residues. Germline lookup yields CDR1 SGHNT and CDR2 YYREEE (reference sequence). The CDR3 sequence is CASSSQQGVNTEAFF. The CDR3 DNA reads as TGTGCCAGCAGCTCACAACAGGGGGTAAACACTGAAGCTTTCTTT.

The V and J genes are TRBV9 and TRBJ2-3; TRBD2 agrees at 10 bases. Germline loops: CDR1 SGDLS, CDR2 YYNGEE. J was trimmed by 3 bases and V by 0 bases; bases with no gene match: 16. The CDR3 runs to 20 residues. The CDR3 nucleotides are TGTGCCAGCAGCGTAGGAGAAGCGGGGGGGTCCTCAACCTTTACAGATACGCAGTATTTT. It specifies CASSVGEAGGSSTFTDTQYF.

This clone was seen more than once but under ten times. The rearrangement joins TRBV29-1 to TRBJ1-5; D call uncertain. CDR1 and CDR2 from the germline V gene are SQVTM and ANQGSEA. CDR3 size: 12 residues. Trimming removed 7 bases from V and 6 bases from J, with 13 bases in between. The CDR3 bases are TGCAGCGCCCGGGCTGCGGGTCAGCCCCAGCATTTT. Amino acids: CSARAAGQPQHF.

This clone showed up just a few times. The rearrangement joins TRBV3-1 (or the pseudogene TRBV3-2) to TRBJ2-1, with 10 bases identical to TRBD2. This CDR3 comprises 15 residues. Germline lookup yields CDR1 LGHDT and CDR2 YNNKEL (reference sequence). J was trimmed by 7 bases and V by 4 bases; bases with no gene match: 7. This CDR3 is CASSRGTSERNEQFF. Here the CDR3 DNA reads TGTGCCAGCAGCCGCGGGACTAGCGAGAGGAATGAGCAGTTCTTC.

This chain links TRBV30 with TRBJ1-3, with a weak D call TRBD1 (5 bases). CDR1 is GTSNPN and CDR2 is SVGIG in the germline V gene (reference sequence). V lost 5 bases, J lost 4 bases, and 9 bases lay in between. This CDR3 contains 12 residues. In nucleotides, the CDR3 is TGTGCCTGGGCTTCAGGGGGAAACACCATATATTTT. Amino acid sequence: CAWASGGNTIYF. Drawing the rest from reference TRBV30 and TRBJ1-3, the complete variable domain is SQTIHQWPATLVQPVGSPLSLECTVEGTSNPNLYWYRQAAGRGLQLLFYSVGIGQISSEVPQNLSASRPQDRQFILSSKKLLLSDSGFYLCAWASGGNTIYFGEGSWLTVV.

This chain connects TRBV12-3 or TRBV12-4 to TRBJ2-5; TRBD1 might be the D (5 bases). The CDR3 is made up of 13 amino acids. Trimming left V 5 bases short and J 5 bases short, with 12 bases between. The CDR3 DNA reads as TGTGCCAGCAGTCTAAGGACACGGGAGACCCAGTACTTC. Amino acids: CASSLRTRETQYF.

This clone was counted between two and nine times. The chain uses TRBV27 and TRBJ1-1, with D perhaps TRBD1 (5 bases). CDR1 MNHEY and CDR2 SMNVEV come from the germline V gene (reference sequence). The CDR3 loop spans 13 amino acids. V was pared by 3 bases and J by 3 bases, with 8 bases between. Written as DNA, the CDR3 is TGTGCCAGCAGTTTCCTACAGGACACTGAAGCTTTCTTT. Translated: CASSFLQDTEAFF.

The V gene is TRBV5-1, the J gene TRBJ2-2; TRBD2 matches 14 bases. J was trimmed by 6 bases and V by 5 bases; bases with no gene match: 0. This CDR3 contains 14 residues. Germline V gene sequence: CDR1 SGHRS, CDR2 YFSETQ. CDR3 sequence: CASRGLAGAGELFF. As DNA, the CDR3 is TGCGCCAGCAGGGGACTAGCGGGGGCCGGGGAGCTGTTTTTT.

The chain combines TRBV28 with TRBJ1-1, with D perhaps TRBD1 (5 bases). V shed 1 base and J shed 1 base, with 7 bases lying between them. This CDR3 is 14 amino acids long. Germline CDR1 is MDHEN and CDR2 is SYDVKM. CDR3 sequence (DNA): TGTGCCAGCAGTTTATCGGACAAGAACACTGAAGCTTTCTTT. This encodes CASSLSDKNTEAFF. Variable domain in full (rest from reference TRBV28 and TRBJ1-1): DVKVTQSSRYLVKRTGEKVFLECVQDMDHENMFWYRQDPGLGLRLIYFSYDVKMKEKGDIPEGYSVSREKKERFSLILESASTNQTSMYLCASSLSDKNTEAFFGQGTRLTVV.

The V and J genes are TRBV7-6 and TRBJ2-1; weak D call: TRBD2 (8 bases). There are 17 residues in the CDR3. The germline V and J ends were trimmed by 2 bases and 8 bases, with 22 bases remaining between them. Germline lookup yields CDR1 SGHVS and CDR2 FNYEAQ. In DNA, the CDR3 is TGTGCCAGCAGCTTAATGATAGGCGGGGGGACAGACCATGAGCAGTTCTTC. Its translation is CASSLMIGGGTDHEQFF.

In this sample, this clone turned up many times. The rearrangement links TRBV7-9 to TRBJ1-4; unclear D gene. With 5 bases removed from V and 1 base from J, the gap between germline ends came to 11 bases. This CDR3 region has 15 residues. Germline V gives CDR1 SEHNR, CDR2 FQNEAQ (reference sequence). The CDR3 region has the DNA TGTGCCAGCAGCCCGGTTCGGGGAACTAATGAAAAACTGTTTTTT. Its translation: CASSPVRGTNEKLFF. The variable domain in full, with the rest retrieved from reference TRBV7-9 and TRBJ1-4, is DTGVSQNPRHKITKRGQNVTFRCDPISEHNRLYWYRQTLGQGPEFLTYFQNEAQLEKSRLLSDRFSAERPKGSFSTLEIQRTEQGDSAMYLCASSPVRGTNEKLFFGSGTQLSVL.

The chain combines TRBV5-1 with TRBJ1-1; the match to TRBD1 covers 7 bases. Unmatched junction bases numbered 5, after V lost 5 bases and J lost 10 bases. CDR1 and CDR2 from the germline V gene are SGHRS and YFSETQ. The length of the CDR3 is 11 residues. DNA for the CDR3: TGCGCCAGCAGACAGGGGTTAACAGCTTTCTTT. Its protein is CASRQGLTAFF.

V and J are TRBV2 and TRBJ2-1; 13 positions agree with TRBD2. The CDR3 covers 15 residues. V trimming: 6 bases; J trimming: 10 bases; junction bases outside the gene matches: 9. Germline V CDR1 and CDR2: SNHLY, FYNNEI. CDR3 nucleotides: TGTGCCAGCAGGATCACTAGCGGGGGGGCCGGAGAGCAGTTCTTC. Translation gives CASRITSGGAGEQFF.

The chain uses TRBV9 and TRBJ1-2, with D perhaps matching TRBD1 (5 bases). V was pared by 4 bases and J by 5 bases, with 18 bases between. Germline values: CDR1 SGDLS, CDR2 YYNGEE. The CDR3 covers 15 residues. The CDR3, as DNA: TGTGCCAGCAGCTCGGTTGGGGCCTTAGGGTATGGCTACACCTTC. Amino acids: CASSSVGALGYGYTF.

The chain is built from TRBV7-3 and TRBJ2-2; D is ambiguous. This CDR3 spans 16 amino acids. The V gene lost 0 bases and the J gene lost 1 base, with 9 bases spanning the gap. Germline V lookup: CDR1 SGHTA, CDR2 FQGTGA. The chain's CDR3 is CASSLTSQLNTGELFF. The CDR3 nucleotides read TGTGCCAGCAGCTTAACGTCCCAATTGAACACCGGGGAGCTGTTTTTT. The whole variable domain, filled in from reference TRBV7-3 and TRBJ2-2, reads GAGVSQTPSNKVTEKGKYVELRCDPISGHTALYWYRQSLGQGPEFLIYFQGTGAADDSGLPNDRFFAVRPEGSVSTLKIQRTERGDSAVYLCASSLTSQLNTGELFFGEGSRLTVL.